The rows below give T cell receptor beta chains drawn from one sample of a study of T cell clones after liver transplantation. Data came from immunoSEQ multiplex PCR; TCRdb stores just in-frame clones and leaves some out. The sample records 7,000 to 8,000 clones, about 80% being singletons. Sequenced material: CD8+ T cells from blood, taken before liver transplant. The receptor set was obtained from a human donor who received a liver transplant. Both conserved end residues are part of each CDR3. Each record gives: D gene, V gene, J gene, clone size, CDR3 DNA, CDR3 protein. D genes are given only for firm matches. Some rows have no size entry. The others give once, few or many, or a class for an expanded clone.

D gene: TRBD2
V gene: TRBV6-5
J gene: TRBJ2-5
clone size: .
CDR3 DNA: TGTGCCAGCAGTCTACTAGCGGGGGTTCAAGAGACCCAGTACTTC
CDR3 protein: CASSLLAGVQETQYF

D gene: .
V gene: TRBV9
J gene: TRBJ1-1
clone size: .
CDR3 DNA: TGTGCCAGCAGCATGGCCGCAGGGAACACTGAAGCTTTCTTT
CDR3 protein: CASSMAAGNTEAFF

D gene: .
V gene: TRBV11-2
J gene: TRBJ2-5
clone size: once
CDR3 DNA: TGTGCCAGCAGCTCGGCAGGGGTTGGCCAAGAGACCCAGTACTTC
CDR3 protein: CASSSAGVGQETQYF

D gene: .
V gene: TRBV5-1
J gene: TRBJ1-1
clone size: .
CDR3 DNA: TGCGCCAGCAGCTTGGGGGCGAACACTGAAGCTTTCTTT
CDR3 protein: CASSLGANTEAFF

D gene: .
V gene: TRBV30
J gene: TRBJ2-3
clone size: once
CDR3 DNA: TGTGCCTGGAGTGGCGGGAAGAATGCGGCAGGGGATACGCAGTATTTT
CDR3 protein: CAWSGGKNAAGDTQYF

D gene: .
V gene: TRBV29-1
J gene: TRBJ2-3
clone size: few
CDR3 DNA: TGCAGCGCCTCCCCGGTCGAAGCTAGCACAGATACGCAGTATTTT
CDR3 protein: CSASPVEASTDTQYF

D gene: TRBD1
V gene: TRBV19
J gene: TRBJ2-7
clone size: medium-sized
CDR3 DNA: TGTGCCAGTAGTCAAACCGGGACAGGGGTCTACGAGCAGTACTTC
CDR3 protein: CASSQTGTGVYEQYF

D gene: .
V gene: TRBV18
J gene: TRBJ2-1
clone size: .
CDR3 DNA: TGTGCCAGCTCACCACGGGCAGGGCTCCCGTACAATGAGCAGTTCTTC
CDR3 protein: CASSPRAGLPYNEQFF

D gene: .
V gene: TRBV7-9
J gene: TRBJ1-1
clone size: .
CDR3 DNA: TGTGCCAGCAGACCCCCAGGGAACACTGAAGCTTTCTTT
CDR3 protein: CASRPPGNTEAFF

D gene: .
V gene: TRBV19
J gene: TRBJ2-7
clone size: .
CDR3 DNA: TGTGCCAGTAGTTTCGATGCGAGCTACGAGCAGTACTTC
CDR3 protein: CASSFDASYEQYF